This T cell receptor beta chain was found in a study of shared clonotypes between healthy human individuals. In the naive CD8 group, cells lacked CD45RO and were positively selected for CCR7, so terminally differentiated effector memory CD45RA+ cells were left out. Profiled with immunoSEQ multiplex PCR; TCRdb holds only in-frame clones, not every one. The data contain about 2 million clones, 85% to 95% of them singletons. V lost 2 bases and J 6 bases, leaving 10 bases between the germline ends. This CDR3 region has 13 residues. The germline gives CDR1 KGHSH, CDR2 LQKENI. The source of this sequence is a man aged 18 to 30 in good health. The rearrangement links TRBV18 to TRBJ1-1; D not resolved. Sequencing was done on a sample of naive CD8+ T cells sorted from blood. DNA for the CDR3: TGTGCCAGCTCACCAGCCAAAAGGCCTGAAGCTTTCTTT. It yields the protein CASSPAKRPEAFF.